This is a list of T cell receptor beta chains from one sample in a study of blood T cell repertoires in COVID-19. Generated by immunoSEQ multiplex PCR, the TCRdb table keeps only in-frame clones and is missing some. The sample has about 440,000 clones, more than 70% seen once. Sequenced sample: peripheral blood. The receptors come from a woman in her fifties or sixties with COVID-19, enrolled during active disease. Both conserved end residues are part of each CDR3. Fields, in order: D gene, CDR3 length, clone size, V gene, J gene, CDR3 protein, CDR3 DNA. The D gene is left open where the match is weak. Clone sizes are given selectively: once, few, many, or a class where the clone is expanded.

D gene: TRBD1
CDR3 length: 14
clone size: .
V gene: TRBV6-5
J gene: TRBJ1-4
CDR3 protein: CASSKDRPNEKLFF
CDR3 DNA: TGTGCCAGCAGTAAGGACAGGCCTAATGAAAAACTGTTTTTT

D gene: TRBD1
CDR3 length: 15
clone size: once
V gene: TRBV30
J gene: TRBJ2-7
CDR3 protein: CAWSGDRGPSYEQYF
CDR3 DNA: TGTGCCTGGAGTGGGGACAGGGGGCCATCCTACGAGCAGTACTTC

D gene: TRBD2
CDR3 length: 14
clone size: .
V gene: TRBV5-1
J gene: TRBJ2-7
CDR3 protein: CASSPYGRESEQYF
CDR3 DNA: TGCGCCAGCAGCCCTTACGGGAGGGAGAGCGAGCAGTACTTC

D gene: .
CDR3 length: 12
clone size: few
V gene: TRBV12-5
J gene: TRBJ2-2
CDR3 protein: CASAPPGGELFF
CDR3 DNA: TGTGCTAGTGCCCCCCCCGGCGGGGAGCTGTTTTTT

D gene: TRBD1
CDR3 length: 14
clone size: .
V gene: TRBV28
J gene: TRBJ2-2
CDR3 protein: CASYRGQGTGELFF
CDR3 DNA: TGTGCCAGCTACAGGGGGCAAGGCACCGGGGAGCTGTTTTTT

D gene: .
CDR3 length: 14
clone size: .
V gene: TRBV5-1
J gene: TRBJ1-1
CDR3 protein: CASSFRGGGTEAFF
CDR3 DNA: TGCGCCAGCAGCTTCCGGGGAGGGGGCACTGAAGCTTTCTTT

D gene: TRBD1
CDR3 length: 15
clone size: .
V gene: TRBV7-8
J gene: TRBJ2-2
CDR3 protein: CASSFGRGRSGELFF
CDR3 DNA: TGTGCCAGCAGCTTTGGCAGGGGGCGCTCCGGGGAGCTGTTTTTT

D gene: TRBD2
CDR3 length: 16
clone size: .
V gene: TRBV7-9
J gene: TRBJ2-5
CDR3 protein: CASSPRLAGGRETQYF
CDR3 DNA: TGTGCCAGCAGCCCCCGACTAGCGGGGGGGCGGGAGACCCAGTACTTC

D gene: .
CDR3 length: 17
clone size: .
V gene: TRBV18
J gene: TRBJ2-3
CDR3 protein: CASSAISGRLSTDTQYF
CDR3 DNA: TGTGCCAGCTCGGCCATCTCGGGTAGGCTTTCAACAGATACGCAGTATTTT

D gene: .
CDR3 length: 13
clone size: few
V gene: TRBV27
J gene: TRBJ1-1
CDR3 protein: CASSLEGNTEAFF
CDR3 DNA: TGTGCCAGCAGTTTGGAGGGGAACACTGAAGCTTTCTTT

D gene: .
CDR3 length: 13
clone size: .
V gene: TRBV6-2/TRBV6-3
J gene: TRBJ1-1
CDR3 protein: CASSSAAQGRAFF
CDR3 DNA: TGTGCCAGCAGTTCGGCGGCCCAGGGGCGGGCTTTCTTT